Below are 18 T cell receptor beta chains sequenced from a single sample in a study of blood T cell repertoires in COVID-19. Sequencing used immunoSEQ multiplex PCR; TCRdb keeps in-frame clones, though not all of them. This sample yields 60,000 to 70,000 clones, of which 88% are seen a single time; approximately 40% belongs to the top ten. The sample consisted of peripheral blood. The receptors come from a woman aged 60-70 years with COVID-19, enrolled during active disease.

This clone was detected only once. The chain uses TRBV6-2 or TRBV6-3 and TRBJ2-3; D is possibly TRBD1 (5 bases). Germline CDR1 is MNHEY and CDR2 is SVGEGT. V lost 0 bases to trimming and J lost 4 bases, with 8 bases between them. There are 14 residues in the CDR3. The CDR3 coding sequence is TGTGCCAGCAGTTACTCGTGGACATCAGATACGCAGTATTTT. Translating it yields CASSYSWTSDTQYF.

The chain uses TRBV7-8 and TRBJ1-2; no clear D. Germline V lookup: CDR1 SGHVS, CDR2 FQNEAQ. V lost 6 bases, J lost 0 bases, and 8 bases lay in between. This CDR3 contains 13 residues. CDR3 amino acids: CASSSTTNYGYTF. The DNA for the CDR3 is TGTGCCAGCAGTTCGACAACTAACTATGGCTACACCTTC.

The chain carries TRBV27 and TRBJ1-2, with D possibly matching TRBD1 (6 bases). Germline lookup yields CDR1 MNHEY and CDR2 SMNVEV (reference sequence). V lost 0 bases to trimming and J lost 7 bases, with 15 bases between them. There are 15 residues in the CDR3. Written as DNA, the CDR3 is TGTGCCAGCAGTTTATCCTTCCAGGGGTTCGGTGGCTACACCTTC. It yields the protein CASSLSFQGFGGYTF.

V and J are TRBV10-3 and TRBJ2-1; 7 nucleotides match TRBD1. Germline trimming cut 8 bases from V and 1 base from J; bases unmatched to any gene: 11. The CDR3 consists of 16 residues. From germline, CDR1 is ENHRY and CDR2 SYGVKD. CDR3 sequence: CAIAVTQGSSYNEQFF. The CDR3 DNA reads as TGTGCCATCGCCGTCACACAGGGGAGTTCCTACAATGAGCAGTTCTTC.

This chain connects TRBV4-3 to TRBJ2-6, with a tentative D call TRBD1 (5 bases). CDR1 and CDR2 (germline): LGHNA, YSLEER. V lost 8 bases and J lost 0, with 11 bases in between. This CDR3 has 15 amino acids. The CDR3 reads CASSKGSSGANVLTF. CDR3 bases: TGCGCCAGCTCTAAGGGGTCCTCTGGGGCCAACGTCCTGACTTTC.

The rearrangement uses TRBV5-1 and TRBJ2-3; 10 bases are a match to TRBD2. The V segment lost 2 bases and the J segment 5 bases; nucleotides outside the gene matches: 2. The CDR3 runs to 14 residues. Germline loops: CDR1 SGHRS, CDR2 YFSETQ. The CDR3 here is CASSFGLAEDTQYF. CDR3 nucleotides: TGCGCCAGCAGCTTCGGACTAGCGGAAGATACGCAGTATTTT.

The chain recombines TRBV5-1 with TRBJ1-4, with 7 bases that match TRBD1. With 0 bases clipped from V and 8 bases from J, the junction kept 4 bases outside the gene matches. The CDR3 has 14 amino acids. The germline CDR1 and CDR2 sequences are SGHRS and YFSETQ. The CDR3 here is CASSLVGGLEKLFF. CDR3 nucleotide sequence: TGCGCCAGCAGCTTGGTAGGGGGCCTGGAAAAACTGTTTTTT.

In this sample, this clone turned up a few times. The CDR3 is CAISEKGTTGFSKLFF. CDR3 in DNA: TGTGCCATCAGTGAGAAAGGGACAACAGGTTTCAGTAAACTGTTTTTT. The J gene is TRBJ1-4, the V gene TRBV10-3, with a weak D call TRBD1 (6 bases). Deletions cut 2 bases from V and 11 bases from J, with 21 bases between. The CDR3 extends over 16 amino acids. Germline V CDR1 and CDR2: ENHRY, SYGVKD.

This chain connects TRBV2 to TRBJ1-4, with D unclear. Germline V gene lookup returns CDR1 SNHLY and CDR2 FYNNEI. CDR3 length: 14 amino acids. CDR3 in DNA: TGTGCAGCTAACTCCGGGGAGCCTAATGAAAAACTGTTTTTT. Protein sequence: CAANSGEPNEKLFF.

CDR3 bases: TGTGCCTGGAGCAAGGGACAGGGGACTGAAGCTTTCTTT. Residues: CAWSKGQGTEAFF. The chain recombines TRBV30 with TRBJ1-1, with 10 bases lining up with TRBD1. Per the germline V gene, CDR1 is GTSNPN and CDR2 is SVGIG (reference sequence). V trimming: 3 bases; J trimming: 5 bases; junction bases outside the gene matches: 3. The CDR3 spans 13 residues.

CDR3 DNA: TGCGCCAGCAGCCCGGACGCGGGGACCAAAAACATTCAGTACTTC. It translates to CASSPDAGTKNIQYF. J is TRBJ2-4 and V is TRBV5-1, with D possibly being TRBD2 (6 bases). The CDR3 is made up of 15 amino acids. CDR1 is SGHRS and CDR2 is YFSETQ in the germline V gene. Trimming took 4 bases from V and 2 from J, leaving 13 bases between them. Together with reference TRBV5-1 and TRBJ2-4, the CDR3 gives the full variable domain: KAGVTQTPRYLIKTRGQQVTLSCSPISGHRSVSWYQQTPGQGLQFLFEYFSETQRNKGNFPGRFSGRQFSNSRSEMNVSTLELGDSALYLCASSPDAGTKNIQYFGAGTRLSVL.

Only a few counts were recorded for this clone. This chain connects TRBV19 to TRBJ1-2, with a possible D match to TRBD1 (5 bases). Germline V gene lookup returns CDR1 LNHDA and CDR2 SQIVND (reference sequence). V gave up 5 bases and J gave up 7 bases, with 17 bases separating them. The CDR3 spans 14 residues. CDR3 loop: CASSRRGELGGYTF. The CDR3 coding sequence is TGTGCCAGTAGTCGACGGGGGGAGCTGGGTGGCTACACCTTC.

The chain combines TRBV7-9 with TRBJ1-2, with D perhaps matching TRBD1 (6 bases). Per the germline V gene, CDR1 is SEHNR and CDR2 is FQNEAQ (reference sequence). The CDR3 length is 14 residues. Trimming left V 5 bases short and J 6 bases short, with 16 bases between. The CDR3 loop reads CASSPLQDRDGYTF. The CDR3 DNA follows: TGTGCCAGCAGCCCCCTCCAGGACAGAGATGGCTACACCTTC.

The rearrangement links TRBV5-5 to TRBJ1-2; TRBD1 aligns across 9 bases. CDR1 is SGHKS and CDR2 is YYEKEE in the germline V gene (reference sequence). The CDR3 covers 14 residues. The V and J ends lost 5 bases and 6 bases, in that order; junction bases with no gene match: 8. CDR3 sequence reads: CASSQGQGFDGYTF. In nucleotides, the CDR3 is TGTGCCAGCAGTCAGGGACAGGGTTTCGATGGCTACACCTTC.

This sequence joins TRBV9 and TRBJ2-7, with 8 nucleotides matching TRBD1. From germline, CDR1 is SGDLS and CDR2 YYNGEE. V trimming: 3 bases; J trimming: 7 bases; junction bases outside the gene matches: 6. CDR3 length equals 13 residues. The CDR3 is CASSGGGTGEQYF. In DNA, the CDR3 is TGTGCCAGCAGCGGAGGGGGGACAGGTGAGCAGTACTTC. Full variable domain (remainder filled in from reference TRBV9 and TRBJ2-7): DSGVTQTPKHLITATGQRVTLRCSPRSGDLSVYWYQQSLDQGLQFLIQYYNGEERAKGNILERFSAQQFPDLHSELNLSSLELGDSALYFCASSGGGTGEQYFGPGTRLTVT.

This sequence joins TRBV4-3 and TRBJ2-7, with 7 bases matching TRBD1. The CDR3 totals 15 residues. Trimming took 1 base from V and 2 from J; bases not matched to a gene: 5. Germline loops: CDR1 LGHNA, CDR2 YSLEER. CDR3 bases: TGCGCCAGCAGCCAAGGGAGAGACAGGGCCTACGAGCAGTACTTC. Encoded protein: CASSQGRDRAYEQYF.

This chain joins TRBV18 and TRBJ1-1, with D unresolved. CDR1 is KGHSH, CDR2 LQKENI, per germline. CDR3 length equals 13 residues. The V end lost 3 bases, the J end lost 0 bases, and 5 bases lay between the germline ends. CDR3 bases: TGTGCCAGCTCACCGCTACTGAACACTGAAGCTTTCTTT. Translated, it gives CASSPLLNTEAFF.

The chain joins TRBV3-1 (or the pseudogene TRBV3-2) to TRBJ1-5; 8 nucleotides align to TRBD1. The CDR3 has 15 amino acids. V lost 4 bases and J lost 1; bases outside the gene matches: 3. CDR1 LGHDT and CDR2 YNNKEL come from the germline V gene (reference sequence). The DNA of the CDR3 is TGTGCCAGCAGCCTTGGACAGGGAAGCAATCAGCCCCAGCATTTT. Protein: CASSLGQGSNQPQHF.